These 4 T cell receptor beta chains were all obtained from the same sample, sequenced in a study of CD8 T cells in ankylosing spondylitis. The study, taken as a whole, reports: A TCR beta motif of under ten highly homologous variants seemed to mark ankylosing spondylitis blood.

What these receptors recognize is not known. MiXCR was run by TCRdb on the 5' RACE reads, yielding one entry per CDR3 protein. The sample has fewer than 450,000 distinct CDR3 sequences; more than 15% are singletons. Sequencing used blood, either unsorted or a sorted T cell fraction (not recorded which). The receptors originated from a male donor with ankylosing spondylitis.

This clonotype has a count of ten or more. J is TRBJ1-5 and V is TRBV12-3 or TRBV12-4; 7 nucleotides line up with TRBD1. V trimming: 4 bases; J trimming: 2 bases; junction bases outside the gene matches: 2. CDR3 length: 14 residues. This chain's CDR3 is CASSWQGGNQPQHF. CDR3 DNA: TGTGCCAGCAGTTGGCAGGGGGGCAATCAGCCCCAGCATTTT.

V gene TRBV6-4 combines with J gene TRBJ2-1; D ambiguous. The germline CDR1 and CDR2 sequences are MRHNA and SNTAGT. The CDR3 has 14 residues. V was shortened by 0 bases and J by 5 bases, with 8 bases between the two germline ends. The CDR3 sequence is CASSDSGGNNEQFF. In nucleotides, the CDR3 is TGTGCCAGCAGTGACTCGGGTGGGAACAATGAGCAGTTCTTC.

The rearrangement joins TRBV20-1 to TRBJ1-4; 7 bases map to TRBD1. The ends lost 7 bases at V and 4 bases at J; junction bases unmatched: 9. The CDR3 loop spans 14 amino acids. CDR1 is DFQATT, CDR2 SNEGSKA, per germline (reference sequence). The CDR3, as DNA: TGCAGTGTTCGCCGGGACAGCCTTAATGAAAAACTGTTTTTT. Translation: CSVRRDSLNEKLFF.

The rearrangement links TRBV7-2 to TRBJ1-6; D unclear. The CDR3 consists of 15 residues. V lost 2 bases and J 10 bases, leaving 15 bases between the germline ends. The V gene's germline CDR1 is SGHTA and CDR2 FQGNSA. The CDR3 protein is CASSLTGLDASPLHF. The CDR3 nucleotides are TGTGCCAGCAGCTTAACCGGTCTCGACGCCTCACCCCTCCACTTT.